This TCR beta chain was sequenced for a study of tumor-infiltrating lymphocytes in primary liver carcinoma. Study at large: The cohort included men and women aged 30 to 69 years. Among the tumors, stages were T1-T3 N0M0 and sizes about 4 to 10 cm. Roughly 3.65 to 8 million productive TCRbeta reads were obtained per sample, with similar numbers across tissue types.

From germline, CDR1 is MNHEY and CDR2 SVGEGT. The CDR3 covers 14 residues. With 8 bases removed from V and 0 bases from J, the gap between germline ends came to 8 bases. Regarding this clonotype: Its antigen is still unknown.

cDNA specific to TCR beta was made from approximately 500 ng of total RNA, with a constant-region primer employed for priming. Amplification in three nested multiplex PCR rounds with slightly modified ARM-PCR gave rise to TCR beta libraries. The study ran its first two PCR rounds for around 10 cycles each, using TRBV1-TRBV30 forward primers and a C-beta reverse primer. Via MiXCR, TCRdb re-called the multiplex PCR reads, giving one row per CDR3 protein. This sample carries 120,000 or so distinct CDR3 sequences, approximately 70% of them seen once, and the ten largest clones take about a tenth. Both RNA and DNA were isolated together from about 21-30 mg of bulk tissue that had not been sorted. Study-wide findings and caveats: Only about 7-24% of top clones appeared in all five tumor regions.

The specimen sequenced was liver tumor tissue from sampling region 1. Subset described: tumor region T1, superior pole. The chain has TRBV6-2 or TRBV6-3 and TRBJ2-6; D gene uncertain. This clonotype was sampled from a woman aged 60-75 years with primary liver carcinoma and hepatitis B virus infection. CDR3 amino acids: CASGPDSGANVLTF. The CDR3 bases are TGTGCCAGCGGCCCAGACTCTGGGGCCAACGTCCTGACTTTC.